A selection of T cell receptor beta chains follows, all from one sample in a study of control samples from healthy donors and cancer patients. Measured with immunoSEQ multiplex PCR; TCRdb has only the in-frame clones, and not every one. The sample contains some 140,000 clones, roughly 90% of which appear only once. Sequencing was performed on blood. These receptor sequences come from a man between 25 and 39 years old in good health. The CDR3 runs from the conserved cysteine through the conserved F or W. A D gene is named only where the DNA matches it firmly. Clone size is given for some rows only: seen once, a few or many times, or a class if the clone is expanded.

j_call	clone_size	d_call	v_call	cdr3_aa	cdr3_nt
TRBJ1-4	NA	NA	TRBV30	CAWRGIGEKLFF	TGTGCCTGGCGGGGTATTGGAGAAAAACTGTTTTTT
TRBJ2-1	once	NA	TRBV15	CATSNFIAEPVLNNEQFF	TGTGCCACCAGCAACTTTATAGCGGAGCCAGTTTTAAACAATGAGCAGTTCTTC
TRBJ1-5	NA	TRBD1	TRBV28	CASSPTRGGGQPQHF	TGTGCCAGCAGTCCCACGAGAGGGGGCGGTCAGCCCCAGCATTTT
TRBJ2-7	NA	NA	TRBV19	CASSIQRQQIPPYEQYF	TGTGCCAGTAGTATACAGCGACAGCAAATCCCACCCTACGAGCAGTACTTC
TRBJ2-7	once	TRBD2	TRBV11-2	CASSLGLAGDYEQYF	TGTGCCAGCAGCTTAGGTCTAGCGGGTGACTACGAGCAGTACTTC
TRBJ2-2	NA	NA	TRBV5-1	CASSQGTAGNTGELFF	TGCGCCAGCAGCCAAGGGACGGCGGGGAACACCGGGGAGCTGTTTTTT
TRBJ2-7	NA	NA	TRBV10-2	CASMGTSIREQYF	TGCGCCAGCATGGGGACATCCATCCGCGAGCAGTACTTC
TRBJ1-3	NA	NA	TRBV7-9	CASSLWSGRNSGNTIYF	TGTGCCAGCAGCTTGTGGTCGGGACGGAACTCTGGAAACACCATATATTTT
TRBJ1-2	NA	TRBD1	TRBV28	CASRTPGQGMSGGHTF	TGTGCCAGTAGAACACCGGGACAGGGGATGTCGGGTGGCCACACCTTC
TRBJ1-1	NA	TRBD1	TRBV6-2/TRBV6-3	CASSRDREVAEAFF	TGTGCCAGCAGTAGAGACAGGGAGGTGGCTGAAGCTTTCTTT
TRBJ1-3	NA	TRBD1	TRBV7-2	CASSSEGTGGGNTIYF	TGTGCCAGCAGCTCAGAAGGGACAGGGGGTGGAAACACCATATATTTT
TRBJ2-2	NA	NA	TRBV11-2	CASSLYGSMYTGELFF	TGTGCCAGCAGCTTATACGGGAGTATGTACACCGGGGAGCTGTTTTTT
TRBJ1-2	NA	TRBD1	TRBV7-9	CASSPGTVYGYTF	TGTGCCAGCAGCCCCGGGACAGTTTATGGCTACACCTTC
TRBJ1-5	NA	NA	TRBV6-2/TRBV6-3	CASSYGRGIRGNQPQHF	TGTGCCAGCAGTTACGGCCGGGGGATTAGGGGCAATCAGCCCCAGCATTTT
TRBJ2-7	NA	NA	TRBV20-1	CSASSLAFSRYEQYF	TGCAGTGCTAGTAGCCTAGCTTTCTCCCGCTACGAGCAGTACTTC
TRBJ2-7	NA	NA	TRBV3-1/TRBV3-2	CASSQPYSVEQYF	TGTGCCAGCAGCCAACCCTACTCGGTTGAGCAGTACTTC
TRBJ1-1	NA	NA	TRBV14	CASSPSRTEAFF	TGTGCCAGCAGCCCGTCTCGCACTGAAGCTTTCTTT
TRBJ2-3	NA	NA	TRBV9	CASSVDPQGPRDTQYF	TGTGCCAGCAGCGTAGATCCCCAGGGACCAAGGGATACGCAGTATTTT
TRBJ2-7	NA	TRBD1	TRBV6-5	CASSRDRGFYEQYF	TGTGCCAGCAGCCGGGACAGGGGCTTCTACGAGCAGTACTTC
TRBJ1-6	NA	NA	TRBV27	CASREGKAFSPLHF	TGTGCCAGCCGAGAGGGAAAAGCATTCTCACCCCTCCACTTT
TRBJ2-2	NA	NA	TRBV7-9	CASMLLLPGELFF	TGTGCCAGCATGCTACTACTCCCCGGGGAGCTGTTTTTT
TRBJ2-1	NA	NA	TRBV20-1	CSAPLGSEQFF	TGCAGTGCCCCACTCGGCTCTGAGCAGTTCTTC
TRBJ2-2	NA	NA	TRBV9	CASSPGQRNTGELFF	TGTGCCAGCAGCCCCGGCCAGCGAAACACCGGGGAGCTGTTTTTT
TRBJ2-1	NA	TRBD1	TRBV11-3	CASSLGAGTGAYNEQFF	TGTGCCAGCAGCTTGGGAGCCGGGACAGGGGCCTACAATGAGCAGTTCTTC
TRBJ2-1	NA	NA	TRBV6-2/TRBV6-3	CASSPVVGQSDEFF	TGTGCCAGCAGTCCCGTGGTGGGGCAAAGCGATGAGTTCTTC
TRBJ2-7	NA	NA	TRBV5-4	CASSKGTSYEQYF	TGTGCCAGCAGCAAAGGGACTTCCTACGAGCAGTACTTC
TRBJ1-4	NA	NA	TRBV9	CASSVRGGNEKLFF	TGTGCCAGCAGCGTAAGAGGGGGGAATGAAAAACTGTTTTTT
TRBJ1-2	few	NA	TRBV5-5	CASSLGKGPVVRSYGYTF	TGTGCCAGCAGCTTGGGTAAGGGCCCCGTCGTCAGATCATATGGCTACACCTTC
TRBJ1-1	NA	NA	TRBV11-3	CASSLEGYSSKPMNTEAFF	TGTGCCAGCAGCTTAGAAGGGTACAGCAGCAAGCCTATGAACACTGAAGCTTTCTTT
TRBJ1-2	NA	TRBD1	TRBV6-5	CASSYRWTGDFYGYTF	TGTGCCAGCAGTTATCGCTGGACAGGGGACTTCTATGGCTACACCTTC
TRBJ2-7	NA	NA	TRBV6-5	CASSYGRQVRDEQYF	TGTGCCAGCAGTTACGGTCGGCAGGTCCGTGACGAGCAGTACTTC
TRBJ2-7	once	NA	TRBV3-1/TRBV3-2	CASSQGIRRSYEQYF	TGTGCCAGCAGCCAAGGTATAAGAAGGTCCTACGAGCAGTACTTC
TRBJ2-7	NA	NA	TRBV7-8	CASSSATEQYF	TGTGCCAGCAGCTCCGCCACCGAGCAGTACTTC
TRBJ2-7	NA	TRBD1	TRBV19	CASGTGGYEQYF	TGTGCCTCTGGGACAGGGGGCTACGAGCAGTACTTC
TRBJ1-6	NA	NA	TRBV11-3	CASSPDWGTRNSPLHF	TGTGCCAGCAGCCCGGACTGGGGCACGAGAAATTCACCCCTCCACTTT
TRBJ2-3	NA	TRBD1	TRBV7-9	CASVTGTGSTDTQYF	TGTGCCAGCGTAACCGGGACAGGAAGCACAGATACGCAGTATTTT